This T cell receptor beta chain is drawn from a study of post-analysis software for immune sequencing data. Study summary: Recorded subtypes: relapsing-remitting, secondary progressive, progressive-relapsing; some patients unannotated.

Of note for this clonotype: As yet, its antigen is unknown.

This CDR3 has 14 amino acids. V dropped 4 bases and J dropped 4 bases, with 13 bases sitting between them. Germline-derived CDR1 and CDR2 are MGHDK and SYGVNS. Study results and caveats: Significantly lower normalized Chao1 diversity was found in patients with multiple sclerosis relative to controls. In patients, TRBV5-6, TRBV5-1 and TRBV20-1 belonged to roughly five TRBV segments found more frequently than in controls. F measure clustering grouped samples strongly by preparation batch.

Carried by the TCR beta cDNA libraries were unique molecular identifiers. Starting from approximately 1 to 10 million T cells, the study yielded roughly 0.5 million cDNA molecules. TCRdb used MiXCR to reprocess the PCR reads, holding one entry per CDR3 protein. The sample comprises fewer than 550,000 distinct CDR3 sequences, 34% of which are singletons, and 5% to 6% rests with the top ten. Sample: blood. This rearrangement joins TRBV25-1 to TRBJ1-2, with D possibly matching TRBD1 (5 bases). The clonotype comes from a girl under 18 with multiple sclerosis. CDR3 bases: TGTGCCAGCAGTGTCCCGGGACTCTTCTATGGCTACACCTTC. Translating gives CASSVPGLFYGYTF.